The rows below give T cell receptor beta chains drawn from one sample of a study of blood T cell repertoires in COVID-19. The repertoire was sequenced with immunoSEQ multiplex PCR; TCRdb's copy has only in-frame clones and lacks some. The sample consists of about 220,000 clones, about 83% of them appearing once. Source material: peripheral blood. The receptors were gathered from a woman in her forties with active or convalescent COVID-19. Both conserved end residues are part of each CDR3. The D gene is left open where the match is weak. For some rows the clone size is stated as once, few or many, or as a class when expanded; others skip it.

cdr3_aa cdr3_nt clone_size d_call j_call v_call
CATTKRAEPYGYTF TGTGCCACTACAAAGCGGGCAGAGCCCTATGGCTACACCTTC . . TRBJ1-2 TRBV6-5
CASSVSETQYF TGCGCCAGCAGCGTATCGGAGACCCAGTACTTC once . TRBJ2-5 TRBV5-1
CASSPLGGGTPLHRYGYTF TGTGCCAGCTCACCACTGGGGGGAGGGACCCCACTGCACCGATATGGCTACACCTTC . . TRBJ1-2 TRBV18
CSASVSGIEAFF TGCAGTGCTAGTGTATCCGGGATTGAAGCTTTCTTT . . TRBJ1-1 TRBV20-1
CASSLTSLQETQYF TGCGCCAGCAGCTTGACTAGCCTCCAAGAGACCCAGTACTTC . . TRBJ2-5 TRBV5-1
CASSPPTRDTQYF TGTGCCAGCAGTCCACCCACCAGAGATACGCAGTATTTT . . TRBJ2-3 TRBV12-3/TRBV12-4
CAISGQGQETQYF TGTGCCATCAGCGGACAGGGCCAAGAGACCCAGTACTTC few TRBD1 TRBJ2-5 TRBV10-3
CSVEDMAPNSPLHF TGCAGCGTTGAAGATATGGCCCCTAATTCACCCCTCCACTTT few . TRBJ1-6 TRBV29-1
CATSDPGQGSNEQFF TGTGCCACCAGTGACCCGGGACAGGGCTCCAATGAGCAGTTCTTC . TRBD1 TRBJ2-1 TRBV24-1
CAISVRTSGDSYNEQFF TGTGCCATCAGTGTAAGGACTAGCGGAGACTCCTACAATGAGCAGTTCTTC . TRBD2 TRBJ2-1 TRBV10-3
CASSKKGTETYEQYF TGTGCCAGCAGCAAGAAGGGGACAGAGACCTACGAGCAGTACTTC . TRBD1 TRBJ2-7 TRBV7-9
CASSRDRGNSPLHF TGTGCCAGCAGCCGGGACAGGGGAAATTCACCCCTCCACTTT . TRBD1 TRBJ1-6 TRBV2
CASTTGSFSGANVLTF TGCGCCAGTACTACCGGGAGCTTCTCTGGGGCCAACGTCCTGACTTTC . . TRBJ2-6 TRBV5-1
CATSDETDVGELFF TGTGCCACCAGTGATGAGACAGACGTGGGGGAGCTGTTTTTT . . TRBJ2-2 TRBV24-1
CASSLGVDRVPTGYF TGTGCCAGCAGCTTAGGGGTAGACCGGGTGCCCACGGGGTATTTT . . TRBJ2-3 TRBV7-2
CASSLNRGNTEAFF TGTGCCAGCAGCTTAAACCGGGGGAACACTGAAGCTTTCTTT . . TRBJ1-1 TRBV11-3
CASSLMADNEQFF TGTGCCAGCAGCTTAATGGCCGACAATGAGCAGTTCTTC . . TRBJ2-1 TRBV7-9
CASNTGQGGSPLHF TGTGCCAGCAACACGGGACAGGGGGGCTCACCCCTCCACTTT . TRBD1 TRBJ1-6 TRBV7-9
CASELGHLIGADEQFF TGTGCCAGCGAACTCGGACACCTAATTGGGGCCGATGAGCAGTTCTTC . . TRBJ2-1 TRBV5-8
CASSPWAGGSYNEQFF TGTGCCAGCTCACCCTGGGCGGGGGGTTCCTACAATGAGCAGTTCTTC . TRBD2 TRBJ2-1 TRBV18
CASSKTTGNNQPQHF TGTGCCAGTAGTAAAACGACAGGGAACAATCAGCCCCAGCATTTT . TRBD1 TRBJ1-5 TRBV19
CASSPVGGQGVEQYF TGCGCCAGCAGCCCGGTGGGGGGACAGGGGGTCGAGCAGTACTTC . TRBD1 TRBJ2-7 TRBV5-1
CASSSGTDLYYGYTF TGCGCCAGCAGTTCCGGGACAGACCTTTACTATGGCTACACCTTC . TRBD1 TRBJ1-2 TRBV5-1
CASSVGGGANTGELFF TGTGCCAGCAGCGTAGGAGGGGGCGCGAACACCGGGGAGCTGTTTTTT . TRBD1 TRBJ2-2 TRBV9
CASSPGLAGGNEQFF TGTGCCAGCAGCCCCGGACTAGCGGGAGGGAATGAGCAGTTCTTC . TRBD2 TRBJ2-1 TRBV6-2/TRBV6-3
CASSPVEVSQPQHF TGTGCCAGCAGCCCGGTAGAGGTATCTCAGCCCCAGCATTTT . . TRBJ1-5 TRBV28
CASSVEQGPNQPQHF TGTGCCAGCAGTGTTGAGCAGGGGCCAAATCAGCCCCAGCATTTT . . TRBJ1-5 TRBV6-4
CASSSGRGIYEQYF TGTGCCAGCAGCTCGGGCCGGGGGATCTACGAGCAGTACTTC . . TRBJ2-7 TRBV7-9
CAWSVRQKKFF TGTGCCTGGAGTGTACGTCAGAAAAAGTTCTTC . . TRBJ2-1 TRBV30
CASSVDGGGTYNEQFF TGTGCCAGCAGCGTAGATGGCGGGGGGACCTACAATGAGCAGTTCTTC many TRBD2 TRBJ2-1 TRBV9
CASSPAGGGTDTQYF TGTGCCAGCAGTCCCGCCGGGGGAGGCACAGATACGCAGTATTTT . . TRBJ2-3 TRBV28
CASSRVATNEKLFF TGTGCCAGCTCACGAGTCGCTACTAATGAAAAACTGTTTTTT . . TRBJ1-4 TRBV21-1
CASSPDRLVLEGYTF TGTGCCAGCAGCCCGGACAGGCTCGTGCTCGAGGGCTACACCTTC few TRBD1 TRBJ1-2 TRBV7-3
CASSQLNEKLFF TGTGCCAGCAGCCAACTTAATGAAAAACTGTTTTTT . . TRBJ1-4 TRBV5-4
CASSPGLGKSSYEQYF TGTGCCAGTAGTCCCGGACTAGGGAAGAGCTCCTACGAGCAGTACTTC . TRBD2 TRBJ2-7 TRBV19
CAWRRGNTGELFF TGTGCCTGGAGGCGGGGCAACACCGGGGAGCTGTTTTTT . . TRBJ2-2 TRBV30
CASSIYRQVDGNEQFF TGTGCCAGTAGTATTTACCGACAGGTTGACGGCAATGAGCAGTTCTTC . . TRBJ2-1 TRBV19
CASSWGGAGEKLFF TGTGCCAGCAGCTGGGGGGGCGCCGGTGAAAAACTGTTTTTT . . TRBJ1-4 TRBV7-6
CASSLPGTGAAFF TGTGCCAGCAGCCTTCCCGGGACGGGAGCAGCTTTCTTT . . TRBJ1-1 TRBV7-2
CASSLGQGAPEQYF TGTGCCAGCAGCCTAGGACAGGGGGCGCCCGAGCAGTACTTC . TRBD1 TRBJ2-7 TRBV7-8
CASSLQGMDTEAFF TGTGCCAGCAGCTTACAGGGAATGGACACTGAAGCTTTCTTT . . TRBJ1-1 TRBV7-9
CASSLTGLVNTEAFF TGTGCCAGCAGCTTAACAGGATTGGTGAACACTGAAGCTTTCTTT . . TRBJ1-1 TRBV7-6
CAWARGTDTQYF TGTGCCTGGGCAAGGGGGACAGATACGCAGTATTTT . . TRBJ2-3 TRBV30
CASSQDEGGEEKLFF TGTGCCAGCAGCCAAGATGAAGGCGGGGAAGAAAAACTGTTTTTT . . TRBJ1-4 TRBV4-2
CASSERKSGTDTQYF TGTGCCAGCAGCGAGAGGAAGAGCGGGACGGATACGCAGTATTTT once TRBD2 TRBJ2-3 TRBV11-2
CASSQVSGSPLHF TGTGCCAGCAGCCAAGTTTCAGGTTCACCCCTCCACTTT . . TRBJ1-6 TRBV14
CASSQRTGSTDTQYF TGCGCCAGCAGCCAAAGGACTGGGTCCACAGATACGCAGTATTTT . . TRBJ2-3 TRBV4-1
CASSPGIYNSPLHF TGTGCCAGCAGTCCAGGGATCTATAATTCACCCCTCCACTTT . . TRBJ1-6 TRBV6-5
CATSDYARTGSYEQYF TGTGCCACCAGTGATTACGCTCGGACAGGGAGCTACGAGCAGTACTTC . TRBD1 TRBJ2-7 TRBV24-1
CASSVTDTQYF TGTGCCAGCTCGGTCACAGATACGCAGTATTTT many . TRBJ2-3 TRBV7-9
CASSQDQGGNTEAFF TGTGCCAGCAGCCAAGATCAGGGGGGGAACACTGAAGCTTTCTTT . TRBD1 TRBJ1-1 TRBV3-1/TRBV3-2
CASSLWAGGEKLFF TGTGCCAGCAGTTTATGGGCAGGGGGGGAAAAACTGTTTTTT few TRBD1 TRBJ1-4 TRBV27
CASSQVGLAGGSSYNEQFF TGCGCCAGCAGCCAAGTGGGACTAGCGGGGGGGAGCTCCTACAATGAGCAGTTCTTC . TRBD2 TRBJ2-1 TRBV4-3